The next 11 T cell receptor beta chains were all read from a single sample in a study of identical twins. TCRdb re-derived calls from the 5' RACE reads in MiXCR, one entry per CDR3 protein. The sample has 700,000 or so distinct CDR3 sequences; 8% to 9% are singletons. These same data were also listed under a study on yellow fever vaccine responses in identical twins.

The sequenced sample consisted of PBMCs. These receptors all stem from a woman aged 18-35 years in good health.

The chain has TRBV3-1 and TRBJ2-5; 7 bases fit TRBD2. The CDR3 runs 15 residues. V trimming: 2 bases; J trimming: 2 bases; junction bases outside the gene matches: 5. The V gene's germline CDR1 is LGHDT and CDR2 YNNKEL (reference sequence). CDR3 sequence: CASSQTSGVQETQYF. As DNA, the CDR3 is TGTGCCAGCAGCCAAACCAGCGGGGTACAAGAGACCCAGTACTTC.

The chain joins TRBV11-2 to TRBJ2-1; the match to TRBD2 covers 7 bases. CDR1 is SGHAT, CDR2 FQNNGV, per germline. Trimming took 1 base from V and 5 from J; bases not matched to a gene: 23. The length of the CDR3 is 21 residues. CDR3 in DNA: TGTGCCAGCAGCTTAGTTCCGGGGAGCGGGACCCTGAGAACCCAACACAATGAGCAGTTCTTC. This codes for CASSLVPGSGTLRTQHNEQFF.

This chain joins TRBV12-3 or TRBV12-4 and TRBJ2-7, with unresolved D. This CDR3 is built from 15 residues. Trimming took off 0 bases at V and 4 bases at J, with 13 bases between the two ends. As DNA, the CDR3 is TGTGCCAGCAGTTTAGCCGCTCCAAATACTTACGAGCAGTACTTC. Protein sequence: CASSLAAPNTYEQYF.

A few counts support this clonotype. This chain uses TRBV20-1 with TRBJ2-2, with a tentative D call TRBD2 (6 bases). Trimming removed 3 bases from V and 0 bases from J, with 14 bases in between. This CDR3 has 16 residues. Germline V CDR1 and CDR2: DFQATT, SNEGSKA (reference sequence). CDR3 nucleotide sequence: TGCAGTGCTAGGCCGCCGGGACTCGCGAACACCGGGGAGCTGTTTTTT. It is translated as CSARPPGLANTGELFF.

The CDR3 loop reads CASSSGQGLSTDTQYF. As DNA, the CDR3 is TGTGCCAGCAGCTCGGGACAGGGGTTGAGCACAGATACGCAGTATTTT. The rearrangement links TRBV5-5 to TRBJ2-3; 10 nucleotides agree with TRBD1. The germline V gene has CDR1 SGHKS and CDR2 YYEKEE (reference sequence). This CDR3 is 16 amino acids long. Trimming at V came to 3 bases and at J to 0 bases, leaving 4 bases not matched to a gene. Supplemented by reference TRBV5-5 and TRBJ2-3, the full variable domain reads DAGVTQSPTHLIKTRGQQVTLRCSPISGHKSVSWYQQVLGQGPQFIFQYYEKEERGRGNFPDRFSARQFPNYSSELNVNALLLGDSALYLCASSSGQGLSTDTQYFGPGTRLTVL.

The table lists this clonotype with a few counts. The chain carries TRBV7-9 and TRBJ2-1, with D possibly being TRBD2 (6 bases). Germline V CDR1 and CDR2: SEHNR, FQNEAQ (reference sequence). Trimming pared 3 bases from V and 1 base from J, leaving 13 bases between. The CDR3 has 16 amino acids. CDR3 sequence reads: CASSLGTAYSYNEQFF. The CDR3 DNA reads TGTGCCAGCAGCTTGGGGACTGCTTATTCCTACAATGAGCAGTTCTTC. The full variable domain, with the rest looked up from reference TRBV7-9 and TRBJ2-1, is DTGVSQNPRHKITKRGQNVTFRCDPISEHNRLYWYRQTLGQGPEFLTYFQNEAQLEKSRLLSDRFSAERPKGSFSTLEIQRTEQGDSAMYLCASSLGTAYSYNEQFFGPGTRLTVL.

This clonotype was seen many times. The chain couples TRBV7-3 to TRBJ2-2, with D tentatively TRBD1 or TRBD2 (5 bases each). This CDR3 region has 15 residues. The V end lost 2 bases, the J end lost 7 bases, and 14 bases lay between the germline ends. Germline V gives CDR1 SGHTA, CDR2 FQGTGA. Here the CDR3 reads CASSLLGTSLGELFF. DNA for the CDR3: TGTGCCAGCAGCTTATTAGGGACGTCACTCGGGGAGCTGTTTTTT.

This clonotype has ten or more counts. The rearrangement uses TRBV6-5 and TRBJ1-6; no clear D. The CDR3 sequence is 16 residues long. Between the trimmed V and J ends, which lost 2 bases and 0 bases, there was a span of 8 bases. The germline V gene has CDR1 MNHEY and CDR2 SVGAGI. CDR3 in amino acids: CASSYGGSSYNSPLHF. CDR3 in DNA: TGTGCCAGCAGTTACGGAGGGAGCTCCTATAATTCACCCCTCCACTTT.

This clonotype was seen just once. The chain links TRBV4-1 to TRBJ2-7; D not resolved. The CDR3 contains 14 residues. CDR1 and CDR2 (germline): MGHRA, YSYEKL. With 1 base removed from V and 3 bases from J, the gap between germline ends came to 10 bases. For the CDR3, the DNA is TGCGCCAGCAGCCAAGCCCTCCCAGGCTACGAGCAGTACTTC. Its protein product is CASSQALPGYEQYF.

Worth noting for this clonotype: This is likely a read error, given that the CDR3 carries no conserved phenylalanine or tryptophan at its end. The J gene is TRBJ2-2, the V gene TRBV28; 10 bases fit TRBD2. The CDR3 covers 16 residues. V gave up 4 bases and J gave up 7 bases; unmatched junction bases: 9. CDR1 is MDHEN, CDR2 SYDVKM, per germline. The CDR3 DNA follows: TGTGCCAGCAGTTACGCACTAGCGGGACGAGGCGGGGAGCTGTTTCTT. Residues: CASSYALAGRGGELFL.

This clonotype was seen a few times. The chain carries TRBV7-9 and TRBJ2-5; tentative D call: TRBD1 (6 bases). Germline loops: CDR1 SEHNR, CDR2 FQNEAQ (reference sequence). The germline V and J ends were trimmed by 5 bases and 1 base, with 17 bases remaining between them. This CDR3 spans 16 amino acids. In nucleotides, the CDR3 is TGTGCCAGCAGCACACAAGGACAGCTAACCCAAGAGACCCAGTACTTC. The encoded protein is CASSTQGQLTQETQYF.